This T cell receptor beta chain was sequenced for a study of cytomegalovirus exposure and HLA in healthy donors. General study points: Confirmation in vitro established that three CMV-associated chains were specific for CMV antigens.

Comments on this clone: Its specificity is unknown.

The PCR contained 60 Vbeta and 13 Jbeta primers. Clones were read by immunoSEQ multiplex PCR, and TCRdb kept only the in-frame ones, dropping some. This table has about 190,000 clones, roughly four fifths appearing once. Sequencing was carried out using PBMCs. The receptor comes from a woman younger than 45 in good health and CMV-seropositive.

CDR3 DNA: TGTGCCAGCAGTACACTAAGCTCTGGGGCCAACGTCCTGACTTTC. Encoded protein: CASSTLSSGANVLTF. The chain recombines TRBV6-5 with TRBJ2-6; D not resolved. The CDR3 extends over 15 amino acids. Germline V gene lookup returns CDR1 MNHEY and CDR2 SVGAGI. The V end was cut by 5 bases, the J end by 0 bases, with 8 bases between.